Below, 9 T cell receptor beta chains from the same sample are listed, as sequenced in a study of CD8 T cells in Susac syndrome. Reverse transcription of roughly 0.45 to 1 ug RNA was carried out with random hexamers. TCRdb re-called the immunoSEQ multiplex PCR reads with MiXCR, one entry per CDR3 protein. In the table there are tens of thousands of distinct CDR3 sequences, about 95% of which are singletons. What was sequenced was CD8+ T cells from PBMCs. Receptor source: a human donor with multiple sclerosis.

V is TRBV4-2 and J is TRBJ1-2; 9 bases map to TRBD1. The V gene end was trimmed by 4 bases and the J gene end by 3 bases; junction bases not matched to a gene: 3. In germline, CDR1 is LGHNA, CDR2 YNFKEQ. The CDR3 is 14 amino acids. The CDR3 bases are TGTGCCAGCAGCCCGGGACAGGGAGACTATGGCTACACCTTC. The encoded protein is CASSPGQGDYGYTF.

The gene calls are TRBV29-1 and TRBJ2-1, with 10 bases aligning to TRBD1. Germline-derived CDR1 and CDR2 are SQVTM and ANQGSEA. J gave up 6 bases and V 6 bases, and 5 bases lay outside the gene matches. The CDR3 covers 13 residues. The CDR3 DNA is TGCAGCGTACGGGACAGGGGAGGCAATGAGCAGTTCTTC. Protein: CSVRDRGGNEQFF.

The J gene is TRBJ2-1, the V gene TRBV3-1, with D perhaps TRBD2 (6 bases). CDR3 length: 16 residues. Trimming shortened V by 1 base and J by 5 bases, and 15 bases separated the two germline ends. Germline assignment: CDR1 LGHDT and CDR2 YNNKEL (reference sequence). The CDR3 DNA follows: TGTGCCAGCAGCCAAGTACTGGACTATAACCACAATGAGCAGTTCTTC. Amino acids: CASSQVLDYNHNEQFF.

The chain links TRBV5-8 to TRBJ1-1; tentatively, D is TRBD1 (6 bases). Trimming pared 0 bases from V and 7 bases from J, leaving 19 bases between. This CDR3 region has 16 residues. Germline CDR1 and CDR2: SGHTS and YDEGEE. Written as DNA, the CDR3 is TGTGCCAGCAGCTTGGCTCCGATCGGGGGGCCGGTTGAAGCTTTCTTT. It yields the protein CASSLAPIGGPVEAFF.

This chain joins TRBV29-1 and TRBJ2-7; TRBD2 matches 7 bases. V shed 4 bases, J shed 4 bases, and the junction held 10 bases outside the gene matches. CDR3 length: 14 residues. CDR1 SQVTM and CDR2 ANQGSEA come from the germline V gene. The CDR3, as DNA: TGCAGCGTTGCCTTCAGCGGGGTCGAGTACGAGCAGTACTTC. This translates into CSVAFSGVEYEQYF.

This chain connects TRBV7-6 to TRBJ2-7; D unclear. This CDR3 has 15 residues. Deletions cut 5 bases from V and 1 base from J, with 15 bases between. Germline CDR1 reads SGHVS; CDR2 reads FNYEAQ. CDR3 protein: CASSIAGTPSYEQYF. For the CDR3, the DNA is TGTGCCAGCAGCATTGCCGGTACACCTTCCTACGAGCAGTACTTC.

The rearrangement joins TRBV7-9 to TRBJ2-7; 11 bases fit TRBD2. CDR3 length equals 15 residues. With V trimmed by 10 bases and J by 0 bases, 8 bases remained unmatched. Germline lookup yields CDR1 SEHNR and CDR2 FQNEAQ (reference sequence). The CDR3 loop reads CANYGLAGASYEQYF. Here the CDR3 DNA reads TGTGCCAACTACGGACTAGCGGGCGCCTCCTACGAGCAGTACTTC. Full variable domain (outside the CDR3, taken from reference TRBV7-9 and TRBJ2-7): DTGVSQNPRHKITKRGQNVTFRCDPISEHNRLYWYRQTLGQGPEFLTYFQNEAQLEKSRLLSDRFSAERPKGSFSTLEIQRTEQGDSAMYLCANYGLAGASYEQYFGPGTRLTVT.

The gene calls are TRBV9 and TRBJ2-7; D is uncertain. CDR1 and CDR2 from the germline V gene are SGDLS and YYNGEE. This CDR3 spans 15 amino acids. V was trimmed by 0 bases and J by 3 bases, leaving 13 bases between them. CDR3 nucleotide sequence: TGTGCCAGCAGCGTAGCTCGGCAGGAATACTACGAGCAGTACTTC. Translation gives CASSVARQEYYEQYF.

The chain recombines TRBV6-1 with TRBJ2-5; D not resolved. The CDR3 is made up of 11 amino acids. Germline assignment: CDR1 MNHNS and CDR2 SASEGT. Between the trimmed V and J ends, which lost 1 base and 6 bases, there was a span of 3 bases. The CDR3: CASSEGKTQYF. The CDR3 DNA reads TGTGCCAGCAGTGAAGGGAAGACCCAGTACTTC.